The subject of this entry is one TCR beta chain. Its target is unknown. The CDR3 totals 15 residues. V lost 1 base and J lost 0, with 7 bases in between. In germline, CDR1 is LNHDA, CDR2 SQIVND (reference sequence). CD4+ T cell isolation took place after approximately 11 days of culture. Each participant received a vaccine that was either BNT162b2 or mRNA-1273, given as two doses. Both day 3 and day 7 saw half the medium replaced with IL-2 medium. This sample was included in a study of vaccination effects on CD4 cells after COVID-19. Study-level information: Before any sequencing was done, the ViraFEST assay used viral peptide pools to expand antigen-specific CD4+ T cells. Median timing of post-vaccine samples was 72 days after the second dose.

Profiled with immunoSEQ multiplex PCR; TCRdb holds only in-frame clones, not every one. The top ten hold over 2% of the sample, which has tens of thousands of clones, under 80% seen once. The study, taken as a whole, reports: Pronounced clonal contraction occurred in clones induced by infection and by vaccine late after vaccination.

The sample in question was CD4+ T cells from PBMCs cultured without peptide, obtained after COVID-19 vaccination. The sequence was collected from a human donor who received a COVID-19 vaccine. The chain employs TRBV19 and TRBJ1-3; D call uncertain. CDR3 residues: CASSIGLYSGNTIYF. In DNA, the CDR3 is TGTGCCAGTAGTATAGGCCTGTACTCTGGAAACACCATATATTTT.